These 13 T cell receptor beta chains were sequenced from one sample in a study of CD8 T cells in ankylosing spondylitis. Regarding the study as a whole: Made up of eight highly homologous variants, a TCR beta motif appeared characteristic of ankylosing spondylitis blood.

Antigens for these TCRs are unknown. TCRdb re-derived calls from the 5' RACE reads in MiXCR, one entry per CDR3 protein. This sample carries about 460,000 distinct CDR3 sequences, about 5.4% of them seen once, and the ten largest clones take roughly 3.2%. The specimen sequenced was blood, either unsorted or a sorted T cell fraction (not recorded which). The receptors were sampled from a male donor with ankylosing spondylitis.

This clonotype was seen many times. CDR3 nucleotide sequence: TGCAGTGCTTCGGACAAATTCAATTCACCCCTCCACTTT. This codes for CSASDKFNSPLHF. The chain uses TRBV20-1 and TRBJ1-6; TRBD1 might be the D (5 bases). Per germline, CDR1 DFQATT and CDR2 SNEGSKA (reference sequence). Trimming cost V 5 bases and J 7 bases, with 12 bases left between them. The CDR3 contains 13 residues.

Ten or more counts support this clonotype. This chain connects TRBV24-1 to TRBJ1-2; D possibly corresponds to TRBD1 (6 bases). Germline-derived CDR1 and CDR2 are KGHDR and SFDVKD. The CDR3 covers 12 residues. V was clipped by 3 bases and J by 11 bases, with 12 bases between them. The CDR3 nucleotides are TGTGCCACCAGTGATGGAGACAGGCGTTACACCTTC. It encodes CATSDGDRRYTF.

This clonotype has a count of ten or more. This chain joins TRBV28 and TRBJ2-2, with a weak D call TRBD1 (5 bases). Deletions cut 6 bases from V and 9 bases from J, with 20 bases between. The CDR3 runs to 15 residues. CDR1 is MDHEN and CDR2 is SYDVKM in the germline V gene. The chain's CDR3 is CASRPFRGQFRELFF. CDR3 coding DNA: TGTGCCAGCAGGCCGTTTAGGGGTCAGTTCCGGGAGCTGTTTTTT.

Many counts were recorded for this clonotype. V gene TRBV10-3 combines with J gene TRBJ1-2; D is unresolved. Germline loops: CDR1 ENHRY, CDR2 SYGVKD. V lost 4 bases to trimming and J lost 7 bases, with 7 bases between them. The CDR3 covers 11 residues. DNA of the CDR3: TGTGCCATCAGTGCGGACGGTGGCTACACCTTC. Protein: CAISADGGYTF.

In its sample, this clonotype was seen many times. The rearrangement links TRBV20-1 to TRBJ2-3; 7 bases align to TRBD1. Trimming at V came to 2 bases and at J to 5 bases, leaving 4 bases not matched to a gene. The CDR3 covers 13 residues. In germline, CDR1 is DFQATT, CDR2 SNEGSKA (reference sequence). The CDR3 region has the DNA TGCAGTGCTAGAATGTCAGGGGGAGATACGCAGTATTTT. As protein: CSARMSGGDTQYF.

This clonotype was picked up a small number of times. This sequence joins TRBV5-1 and TRBJ2-5; D remains ambiguous. V was shortened by 4 bases and J by 4 bases, with 20 bases between the two germline ends. This CDR3 has 16 residues. Germline V gives CDR1 SGHRS, CDR2 YFSETQ. The CDR3 DNA reads as TGCGCCAGCAGCCCGAAAGGGCCCATAGTGGGAGAGACCCAGTACTTC. It codes for CASSPKGPIVGETQYF. The full variable domain, completed using reference TRBV5-1 and TRBJ2-5, is KAGVTQTPRYLIKTRGQQVTLSCSPISGHRSVSWYQQTPGQGLQFLFEYFSETQRNKGNFPGRFSGRQFSNSRSEMNVSTLELGDSALYLCASSPKGPIVGETQYFGPGTRLLVL.

This clonotype has ten or more counts. This chain uses TRBV7-2 with TRBJ2-7; D is undetermined. CDR1 is SGHTA, CDR2 FQGNSA, per germline. The V end lost 2 bases, the J end lost 5 bases, and 19 bases lay between the germline ends. The CDR3 extends over 16 amino acids. The CDR3 DNA reads as TGTGCCAGCAGCTTATACCTCCTAGATTCTATGGACGAGCAGTACTTC. Amino acid sequence: CASSLYLLDSMDEQYF.

In its sample, this clonotype was seen a few times. The chain joins TRBV27 to TRBJ2-7; 9 nucleotides line up with TRBD1. This CDR3 is built from 14 residues. Germline V gene data show CDR1 as MNHEY and CDR2 as SMNVEV (reference sequence). V shed 6 bases, J shed 7 bases, and the junction held 10 bases outside the gene matches. This CDR3 reads CASSHGQGTREQYF. In DNA, the CDR3 is TGTGCCAGCAGCCACGGACAGGGGACGAGAGAGCAGTACTTC.

This clonotype occurred many times. The rearrangement joins TRBV29-1 to TRBJ2-1; D not resolved. CDR1 is SQVTM and CDR2 is ANQGSEA in the germline V gene. CDR3 size: 12 residues. V was shortened by 3 bases and J by 7 bases, with 10 bases between the two germline ends. The chain's CDR3 is CSVEADLNEQFF. DNA of the CDR3: TGCAGCGTTGAGGCGGATTTAAATGAGCAGTTCTTC.

This clonotype was recorded many times. The V call is TRBV7-2, the J call TRBJ2-5; 8 bases fit TRBD2. The CDR3 is 17 residues long. Germline CDR1 is SGHTA and CDR2 is FQGNSA. V gave up 3 bases and J gave up 5 bases; unmatched junction bases: 14. The CDR3 here is CASSFYSGTSHRETQYF. The CDR3 nucleotides read TGTGCCAGCAGCTTCTATAGCGGGACCTCCCATCGGGAGACCCAGTACTTC.

This clonotype occurred many times. The J gene is TRBJ2-1, the V gene TRBV2; maybe TRBD1 (5 bases). The V and J ends lost 10 bases and 4 bases respectively, with 20 bases between them. This CDR3 region has 15 residues. CDR1 and CDR2 from the germline V gene are SNHLY and FYNNEI. Written as DNA, the CDR3 is TGTGCCATCCTGCGTTGGGAAGGGGCTTACAATGAGCAGTTCTTC. Encoded protein: CAILRWEGAYNEQFF.

This clonotype has a count of ten or more. The chain has TRBV7-9 and TRBJ2-7; D is ambiguous. The CDR3 is made up of 11 amino acids. CDR1 SEHNR and CDR2 FQNEAQ come from the germline V gene (reference sequence). The germline V and J ends were trimmed by 4 bases and 6 bases, with 7 bases remaining between them. The CDR3 DNA sequence: TGTGCCAGCAGCTCCACTCGCGAGCAGTACTTC. It specifies CASSSTREQYF.

This clonotype appeared many times. V is TRBV5-1 and J is TRBJ2-1; D unclear. Germline lookup yields CDR1 SGHRS and CDR2 YFSETQ. Trimming took off 0 bases at V and 5 bases at J, with 6 bases between the two ends. The CDR3 extends over 13 amino acids. This CDR3 is CASSLASHNEQFF. CDR3 bases: TGCGCCAGCAGCTTGGCCAGCCACAATGAGCAGTTCTTC.